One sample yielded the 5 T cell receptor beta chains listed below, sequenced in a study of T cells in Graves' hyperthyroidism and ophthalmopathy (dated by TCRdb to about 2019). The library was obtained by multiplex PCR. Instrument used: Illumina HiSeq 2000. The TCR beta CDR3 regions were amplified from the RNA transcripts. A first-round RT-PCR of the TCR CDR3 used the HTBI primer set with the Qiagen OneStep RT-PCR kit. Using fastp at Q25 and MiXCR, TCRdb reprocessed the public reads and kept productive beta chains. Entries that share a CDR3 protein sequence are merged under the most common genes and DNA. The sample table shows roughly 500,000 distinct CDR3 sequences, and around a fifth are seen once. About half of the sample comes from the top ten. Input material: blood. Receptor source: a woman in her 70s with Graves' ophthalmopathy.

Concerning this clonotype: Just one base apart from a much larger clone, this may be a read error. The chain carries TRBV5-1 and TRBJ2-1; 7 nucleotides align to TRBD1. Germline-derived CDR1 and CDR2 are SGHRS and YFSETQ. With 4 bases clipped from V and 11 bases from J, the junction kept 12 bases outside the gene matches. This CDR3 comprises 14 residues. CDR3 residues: CASSRPTGSEKQFF. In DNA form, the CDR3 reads TGCGCCAGCAGCCGACCGACAGGGAGCGAGAAGCAGTTCTTC. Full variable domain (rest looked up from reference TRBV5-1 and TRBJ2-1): KAGVTQTPRYLIKTRGQQVTLSCSPISGHRSVSWYQQTPGQGLQFLFEYFSETQRNKGNFPGRFSGRQFSNSRSEMNVSTLELGDSALYLCASSRPTGSEKQFFGPGTRLTVL.

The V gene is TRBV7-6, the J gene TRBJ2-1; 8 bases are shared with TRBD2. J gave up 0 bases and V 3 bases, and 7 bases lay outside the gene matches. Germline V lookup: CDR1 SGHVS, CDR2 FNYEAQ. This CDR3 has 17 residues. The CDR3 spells CASSFRTSPSSYNEQFF. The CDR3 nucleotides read TGTGCCAGCAGCTTTCGGACTAGCCCTTCCTCCTACAATGAGCAGTTCTTC.

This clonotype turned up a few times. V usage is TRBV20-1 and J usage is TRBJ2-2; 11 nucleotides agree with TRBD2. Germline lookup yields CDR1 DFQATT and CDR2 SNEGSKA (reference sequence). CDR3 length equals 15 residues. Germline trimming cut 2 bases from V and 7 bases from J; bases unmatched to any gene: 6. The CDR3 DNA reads TGCAGTGCTAGAACTAGCGGGAGCTTTGGCGGGGAGCTGTTTTTT. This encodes CSARTSGSFGGELFF.

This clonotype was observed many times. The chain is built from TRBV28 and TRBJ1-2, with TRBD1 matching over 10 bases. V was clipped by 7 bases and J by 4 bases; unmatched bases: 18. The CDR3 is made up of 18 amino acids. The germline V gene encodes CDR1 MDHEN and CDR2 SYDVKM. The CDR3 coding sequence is TGTGCCAGCACAACCCGGGCCGGGACAGGGGATAAGAGCTATGGCTACACCTTC. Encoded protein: CASTTRAGTGDKSYGYTF.

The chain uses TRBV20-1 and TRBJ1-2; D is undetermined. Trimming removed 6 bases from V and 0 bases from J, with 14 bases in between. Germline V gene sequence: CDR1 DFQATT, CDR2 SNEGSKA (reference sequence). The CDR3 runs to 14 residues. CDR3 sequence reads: CSAKRPGTNYGYTF. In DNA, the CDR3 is TGCAGTGCAAAGAGGCCCGGAACTAACTATGGCTACACCTTC.